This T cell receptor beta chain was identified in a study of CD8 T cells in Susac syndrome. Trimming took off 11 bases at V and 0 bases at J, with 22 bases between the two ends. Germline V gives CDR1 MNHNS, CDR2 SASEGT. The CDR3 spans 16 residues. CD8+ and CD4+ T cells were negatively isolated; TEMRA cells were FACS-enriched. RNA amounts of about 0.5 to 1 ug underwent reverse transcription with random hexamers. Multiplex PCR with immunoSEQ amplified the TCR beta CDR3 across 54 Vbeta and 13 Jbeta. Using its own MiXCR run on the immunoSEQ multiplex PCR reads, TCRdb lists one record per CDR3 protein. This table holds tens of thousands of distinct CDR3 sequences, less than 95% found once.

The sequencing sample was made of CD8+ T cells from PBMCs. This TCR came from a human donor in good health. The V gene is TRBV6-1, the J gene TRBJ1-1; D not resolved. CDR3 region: CAAAKGIVELNTEAFF. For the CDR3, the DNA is TGTGCCGCTGCCAAAGGGATAGTGGAACTGAACACTGAAGCTTTCTTT.